This T cell receptor beta chain was retrieved from a study of T cells in localized non-small cell lung cancer (TCRdb year 2020). As for the study more broadly: The study analyzed T cell repertoires of over 200 early-stage NSCLC patients, comparing tumors and uninvolved tumor-adjacent lungs. All 236 NSCLC patients in the cohort were treatment-naive and had localized lung tumors that were resected. Of the NSCLC patients, over 120 were male and 85 to 110 were female, and the mean age was around 66 years. On the study overall, not on this receptor specifically: Longer overall survival was associated with higher blood T cell density, whereas shorter survival was associated with higher adjacent-lung clonality. Because multi-region sequencing of the tumors was not done, intratumor heterogeneity could not be ruled out. Since the design was exploratory, TCR variables were selected using unadjusted p-values with no false-discovery rate correction. The highest T cell clonality was observed in uninvolved tumor-adjacent lung, where clonality exceeded that of tumor, suggesting that antigenic responses were more focused in uninvolved tumor-adjacent lung. Of the top 100 tumor clones, a median of 57 were detected in paired uninvolved adjacent lung; roughly 29 were also among that lung's top 100.

The CDR3 runs 14 amino acids, cysteine and phenylalanine included. Only the CDR3 DNA is retained, 42 bases long and in frame from the first base. The germline V gene yields SNHLY for CDR1 and FYNNEI for CDR2. Relative to germline, V is 7 bases shorter and J is 1 base shorter, with 10 bases between their ends. TCR beta CDR3 regions were sequenced from DNA using the immunoSEQ Assay. The authors' analysis ran thus. To compute T cell density, TCR beta template counts were normalized to usable DNA, which was estimated by amplifying housekeeping genes. Richness was estimated using the preseqR package, with extrapolation to 400,000 templates for PBMC samples and to 120,000 templates for tissue samples. Clonality was defined by subtracting Pielou's evenness from one. Tissue-enriched TCRs were identified by differential abundance testing using productive amino-acid clonotypes, minimum total count 5 and alpha 0.1. The Jaccard Index and the Morisita Overlap Index were used to measure how much the repertoires overlapped between compartments. GLIPH grouped TCR beta CDR3s together with public tetramer-defined viral CDR3s, and a viral motif had to include at least three viral sequences and show V-gene enrichment. As stored in TCRdb, this immuneACCESS dataset retains in-frame rearrangements with V and J assigned. A fraction of the clones does not appear; measured against another copy, unresolved V genes explain less than half of the discrepancy, and the remainder lacks a known reason. Clone size and V and J calls were adopted from that table, with D and trimming inferred from the DNA. The sample has fewer than 25,000 clones on record, approximately 87% of them singletons. The ten biggest clones cover about 1% of the sample.

At diagnosis, tumor, uninvolved tumor-adjacent lung and peripheral blood were collected and then preserved as a mix of FFPE and fresh-frozen material. Blood samples were analyzed as peripheral blood mononuclear cells for TCR repertoire profiling. This clone occurred once. No antigen is known for it. No clone much larger than this one lies a single base away; base qualities are absent. The sequencing used peripheral blood, collected before any cancer treatment. This receptor was obtained from a woman aged 35-75 years with stage I lung adenocarcinoma. This chain joins TRBV2 to TRBJ2-2, with the identity of the D gene unclear. The CDR3 reads CASTKDGNTGELFF. The DNA reads as follows: TGTGCCAGCACTAAGGACGGGAACACCGGGGAGCTGTTTTTT.